The 30 T cell receptor beta chains below come from one sample, sequenced in a study of STAT5B mutations in CD4+ large granular lymphocyte leukemia. This table comes from immunoSEQ multiplex PCR, and its TCRdb copy is limited to in-frame clones, with some not included. The sample shows more than 30,000 clones, around 80% of them seen only once. The sample consisted of CD4+ T cells from blood buffy coats. Source of these receptors: a human donor in good health.

V is TRBV11-3 and J is TRBJ2-1, with TRBD1 matching over 8 bases. J was trimmed by 1 base and V by 4 bases; bases with no gene match: 6. Germline loops: CDR1 SGHNT, CDR2 YENEEA. The CDR3 loop spans 16 amino acids. The CDR3 DNA sequence: TGTGCCAGCAGCTCCGGTAGGACAGGGTCCTACAATGAGCAGTTCTTC. Translated: CASSSGRTGSYNEQFF.

This clone was counted a single time. This chain joins TRBV5-8 and TRBJ1-1; D is possibly TRBD1 (5 bases). From germline, CDR1 is SGHTS and CDR2 YDEGEE. The length of the CDR3 is 16 residues. Trimming stripped 0 bases from V and 1 base from J, with 13 bases between. CDR3 bases: TGTGCCAGCAGCTTGGGCGGGGGGATTAGGAACACTGAAGCTTTCTTT. Amino acid sequence: CASSLGGGIRNTEAFF.

The chain joins TRBV10-3 to TRBJ2-3, with D possibly TRBD1 on 5 matching bases. Trimming pared 10 bases from V and 1 base from J, leaving 12 bases between. CDR3 length equals 13 residues. Per the germline V gene, CDR1 is ENHRY and CDR2 is SYGVKD. The CDR3 coding sequence is TGTGCCACCGACCTGACAGGCACAGATACGCAGTATTTT. Its protein product is CATDLTGTDTQYF.

The chain uses TRBV5-1 and TRBJ2-1; TRBD2 matches 11 bases. CDR1 is SGHRS and CDR2 is YFSETQ in the germline V gene. V lost 3 bases and J lost 0; bases outside the gene matches: 8. The CDR3 has 18 residues. CDR3 sequence (DNA): TGCGCCAGCAGCTCCGGGACTAGCGGTTGGAGCTCCTACAATGAGCAGTTCTTC. Residues: CASSSGTSGWSSYNEQFF.

This clone has only a few counts. V and J are TRBV15 and TRBJ1-5; D is possibly TRBD1 (6 bases). Germline V CDR1 and CDR2: LNHNV, YYDKDF (reference sequence). This CDR3 spans 16 amino acids. Trimming cost V 0 bases and J 2 bases, with 11 bases left between them. This CDR3 reads CATSRDPGAGNQPQHF. CDR3 coding DNA: TGTGCCACCAGCAGAGATCCAGGGGCAGGCAATCAGCCCCAGCATTTT.

Here the CDR3 DNA reads TGCAGCGTTCAGACATTCCAAGAGACCCAGTACTTC. Translated, it gives CSVQTFQETQYF. The gene calls are TRBV29-1 and TRBJ2-5; D ambiguous. The V gene lost 5 bases and the J gene lost 1 base, with 8 bases spanning the gap. The CDR3 has 12 residues. The V gene's germline CDR1 is SQVTM and CDR2 ANQGSEA.

In this sample, this clone turned up once. The rearrangement links TRBV9 to TRBJ2-2; maybe TRBD1 (5 bases). CDR3 size: 13 residues. The ends were cut back, 4 bases at V and 7 bases at J, with 11 bases in the middle. The germline V gene has CDR1 SGDLS and CDR2 YYNGEE. CDR3 residues: CASSSQGDGELFF. The CDR3 nucleotides are TGTGCCAGCAGCTCTCAGGGTGACGGGGAGCTGTTTTTT.

This rearrangement joins TRBV5-1 to TRBJ2-2, with D perhaps TRBD1 or TRBD2 (5 bases each). V lost 3 bases to trimming and J lost 4 bases, with 10 bases between them. Germline V gene lookup returns CDR1 SGHRS and CDR2 YFSETQ. The CDR3 extends over 14 amino acids. The CDR3 DNA reads TGCGCCAGCAGCTCGGGGCCAGTCACCGGGGAGCTGTTTTTT. It is translated as CASSSGPVTGELFF.

This clone was observed once. The chain joins TRBV2 to TRBJ2-1; 7 bases agree with TRBD2. The V and J ends lost 3 bases and 6 bases, in that order; junction bases with no gene match: 5. Germline-derived CDR1 and CDR2 are SNHLY and FYNNEI. The CDR3 extends over 14 amino acids. CDR3 sequence (DNA): TGTGCCAGCAGTGATGGGGCTAGCGGCAATGAGCAGTTCTTC. It yields the protein CASSDGASGNEQFF.

The table lists this clone with a count of one. The genes are TRBV9 and TRBJ2-5, with D maybe TRBD2 (5 bases). With 4 bases removed from V and 5 bases from J, the gap between germline ends came to 15 bases. CDR1 is SGDLS and CDR2 is YYNGEE in the germline V gene. The length of the CDR3 is 14 residues. In DNA, the CDR3 is TGTGCCAGCAGCCCCACAGCGAGAGGGGAGACCCAGTACTTC. Encoded protein: CASSPTARGETQYF.

The rearrangement uses TRBV19 and TRBJ2-7; 11 nucleotides match TRBD1. CDR3 size: 13 residues. Trimming removed 8 bases from V and 3 bases from J; junction bases left unmatched: 3. The germline CDR1 and CDR2 sequences are LNHDA and SQIVND (reference sequence). This chain's CDR3 is CASSGTGGYEQYF. The CDR3 nucleotides are TGTGCCAGTTCAGGGACAGGGGGCTACGAGCAGTACTTC.

This clone was picked up a small number of times. The chain carries TRBV7-7 and TRBJ2-5; D unclear. Trimming left V 2 bases short and J 5 bases short, with 9 bases between. Germline V gene sequence: CDR1 SSHAT, CDR2 FNYEAQ (reference sequence). This CDR3 has 13 amino acids. The CDR3 loop is CASSLTPKETQYF. The CDR3 DNA reads as TGTGCCAGCAGCTTAACTCCCAAGGAGACCCAGTACTTC. Full variable domain (rest looked up from reference TRBV7-7 and TRBJ2-5): GAGVSQSPRYKVTKRGQDVTLRCDPISSHATLYWYQQALGQGPEFLTYFNYEAQPDKSGLPSDRFSAERPEGSISTLTIQRTEQRDSAMYRCASSLTPKETQYFGPGTRLLVL.

This chain joins TRBV19 and TRBJ2-6, with a possible D match to TRBD1 (6 bases). CDR3 length equals 15 residues. CDR1 and CDR2 (germline): LNHDA, SQIVND (reference sequence). V dropped 7 bases and J dropped 2 bases, with 12 bases sitting between them. This CDR3 is CASTLGGAGANVLTF. DNA for the CDR3: TGTGCCAGTACCCTAGGGGGAGCTGGGGCCAACGTCCTGACTTTC. The whole variable domain, filled in from reference TRBV19 and TRBJ2-6, reads DGGITQSPKYLFRKEGQNVTLSCEQNLNHDAMYWYRQDPGQGLRLIYYSQIVNDFQKGDIAEGYSVSREKKESFPLTVTSAQKNPTAFYLCASTLGGAGANVLTFGAGSRLTVL.

The chain links TRBV5-6 to TRBJ2-4, with 7 bases fitting TRBD1. Germline V lookup: CDR1 SGHDT, CDR2 YYEEEE. Germline trimming cut 0 bases from V and 6 bases from J; bases unmatched to any gene: 9. The CDR3 totals 16 residues. This CDR3 is CASSLDPPGQRNIQYF. The CDR3 region has the DNA TGTGCCAGCAGCTTGGACCCACCGGGACAGAGAAACATTCAGTACTTC.

The chain recombines TRBV4-2 with TRBJ2-1; TRBD2 is a possible D gene (6 bases). CDR1 is LGHNA and CDR2 is YNFKEQ in the germline V gene. CDR3 length: 17 amino acids. V was clipped by 0 bases and J by 4 bases, with 16 bases between them. In nucleotides, the CDR3 is TGTGCCAGCAGCCAAGACTTGGGCGGGATTGCATACAATGAGCAGTTCTTC. Amino acid sequence: CASSQDLGGIAYNEQFF.

This chain joins TRBV6-5 and TRBJ1-6; D not resolved. The CDR3 covers 13 residues. Trimming stripped 4 bases from V and 8 bases from J, with 9 bases between. Germline-derived CDR1 and CDR2 are MNHEY and SVGAGI. The CDR3 sequence: CASSSRWDSPLHF. The CDR3 region has the DNA TGTGCCAGCAGTTCCCGGTGGGATTCACCCCTCCACTTT.

V usage is TRBV5-1 and J usage is TRBJ2-1; D might be TRBD2 (6 bases). The V end was cut by 6 bases, the J end by 7 bases, with 20 bases between. The CDR3 consists of 15 residues. The germline V gene encodes CDR1 SGHRS and CDR2 YFSETQ. The CDR3 region is CASTPQGGTGNEQFF. The CDR3 nucleotides are TGCGCCAGCACTCCCCAGGGCGGGACTGGGAATGAGCAGTTCTTC.

CDR3 amino acids: CASSHLTSARQYF. In nucleotides, the CDR3 is TGTGCCAGCAGCCACCTAACTAGCGCCCGGCAGTACTTC. The chain carries TRBV13 and TRBJ2-7; TRBD2 aligns across 7 bases. The trim removed 5 bases at V and 9 bases at J, leaving 10 bases unmatched. Germline V CDR1 and CDR2: PRHDT, FYEKMQ (reference sequence). CDR3 length: 13 residues.

The rearrangement uses TRBV9 and TRBJ2-1; D call uncertain. Trimming cost V 3 bases and J 9 bases, with 13 bases left between them. Per the germline V gene, CDR1 is SGDLS and CDR2 is YYNGEE. The CDR3 runs to 13 residues. The CDR3 spells CASSATAPGEQFF. The CDR3, as DNA: TGTGCCAGCAGCGCAACAGCGCCGGGTGAGCAGTTCTTC.

This chain joins TRBV11-3 and TRBJ1-1; the match to TRBD1 covers 8 bases. J gave up 0 bases and V 5 bases, and 5 bases lay outside the gene matches. Looked up from germline, CDR1 is SGHNT and CDR2 is YENEEA. This CDR3 is 15 amino acids long. The CDR3 sequence: CASSAQGAMNTEAFF. The DNA of the CDR3 is TGTGCCAGCAGCGCGCAGGGGGCGATGAACACTGAAGCTTTCTTT.

This rearrangement joins TRBV7-8 to TRBJ2-5, with D possibly matching TRBD1 (5 bases). V lost 1 base, J lost 2 bases, and 11 bases lay in between. Per germline, CDR1 SGHVS and CDR2 FQNEAQ. The CDR3 sequence is 15 residues long. CDR3 protein: CASSLVAGWQETQYF. CDR3 sequence (DNA): TGTGCCAGCAGCTTAGTGGCAGGGTGGCAAGAGACCCAGTACTTC.

The chain employs TRBV7-3 and TRBJ2-2, with D possibly called TRBD1 or TRBD2 (6 bases each). The CDR3 extends over 13 amino acids. Per the germline V gene, CDR1 is SGHTA and CDR2 is FQGTGA. V shed 5 bases and J shed 7 bases, with 11 bases lying between them. This chain's CDR3 is CASSQQGLGELFF. The CDR3 bases are TGTGCCAGCAGCCAACAGGGACTCGGGGAGCTGTTTTTT.

This sequence joins TRBV6-5 and TRBJ2-7; 7 nucleotides align to TRBD2. V trimming: 5 bases; J trimming: 7 bases; junction bases outside the gene matches: 11. Germline CDR1 reads MNHEY; CDR2 reads SVGAGI. The CDR3 extends over 14 amino acids. CDR3 bases: TGTGCCAGCAGTGACCTAACGGGGGGTCGGGAGCAGTACTTC. Protein: CASSDLTGGREQYF.

This clone has more than one count but fewer than ten. The genes are TRBV18 and TRBJ2-7, with 7 bases fitting TRBD1. The CDR3 has 14 amino acids. Germline V CDR1 and CDR2: KGHSH, LQKENI. V lost 0 bases and J lost 2; bases outside the gene matches: 1. CDR3 region: CASSPPGGPYEQYF. As DNA, the CDR3 is TGTGCCAGCTCACCACCAGGGGGCCCCTACGAGCAGTACTTC.

The chain recombines TRBV5-1 with TRBJ2-5; tentative D call: TRBD1 (6 bases). V was shortened by 4 bases and J by 1 base, with 14 bases between the two germline ends. The CDR3 sequence is 15 residues long. Germline CDR1 SGHRS, CDR2 YFSETQ. The CDR3 spells CASSPVGARQETQYF. The CDR3 nucleotides are TGCGCCAGCAGCCCGGTGGGGGCTCGCCAAGAGACCCAGTACTTC.

The chain combines TRBV28 with TRBJ2-7; no clear D gene. With 6 bases removed from V and 5 bases from J, the gap between germline ends came to 11 bases. CDR1 MDHEN and CDR2 SYDVKM come from the germline V gene. There are 12 residues in the CDR3. This CDR3 reads CASSTLVNEQYF. In DNA form, the CDR3 reads TGTGCCAGCAGCACCCTCGTCAACGAGCAGTACTTC.

The chain links TRBV7-9 to TRBJ1-2; 8 bases are shared with TRBD1. Germline assignment: CDR1 SEHNR and CDR2 FQNEAQ (reference sequence). V lost 7 bases, J lost 10 bases, and 11 bases stayed unmatched. The CDR3 length is 13 residues. The CDR3 spells CASTPGQARYYTF. DNA for the CDR3: TGTGCCAGCACACCGGGACAGGCCCGATACTACACCTTC.

The chain carries TRBV19 and TRBJ1-2; 10 nucleotides line up with TRBD1. This CDR3 has 14 amino acids. After removal of 9 bases from V and 4 bases from J, the junction contained 8 bases not matched to a gene. Germline CDR1 reads LNHDA; CDR2 reads SQIVND (reference sequence). The CDR3 here is CASCPGTGAYGYTF. The CDR3 coding sequence is TGTGCCAGCTGCCCCGGGACAGGGGCCTATGGCTACACCTTC.

The CDR3 is CASSLPAEQYF. CDR3 DNA sequence: TGTGCCAGCAGTCTGCCGGCGGAGCAGTACTTC. J is TRBJ2-7 and V is TRBV2, with unresolved D. Germline V gives CDR1 SNHLY, CDR2 FYNNEI. The CDR3 loop spans 11 amino acids. V lost 5 bases and J 7 bases, leaving 9 bases between the germline ends.

V gene TRBV19 combines with J gene TRBJ2-3; D may match TRBD1 or TRBD2 (5 bases each). The CDR3 is 17 amino acids. CDR1 and CDR2 (germline): LNHDA, SQIVND (reference sequence). The germline V and J ends were trimmed by 9 bases and 0 bases, with 22 bases remaining between them. The CDR3 nucleotides read TGTGCCAGCACAACAAACGGGGCCTGGGGGAGCACAGATACGCAGTATTTT. Protein product: CASTTNGAWGSTDTQYF.